These 4 T cell receptor beta chains share one sample of origin, sequenced in a study of CXCR3-negative and CXCR3-positive naive CD8 T cells. UMI-labeled 5' RACE TRB cDNA libraries were prepared from the cells. With the 5' RACE reads reprocessed, TCRdb shows one record per CDR3 protein and no DNA. The listing contains about 22,000 distinct CDR3 sequences. The sample taken for sequencing was memory CD8+ T cells from blood. The receptors here all came from a human donor in good health. Some clones in this sample may be carry-over from other donors' samples.

The chain carries TRBV19 and TRBJ1-5. The germline V gene has CDR1 LNHDA and CDR2 SQIVND (reference sequence). The CDR3 runs to 13 residues. The CDR3 loop reads CASSYNENQPQHF. The entire variable domain, with the rest obtained from reference TRBV19 and TRBJ1-5, is as follows: DGGITQSPKYLFRKEGQNVTLSCEQNLNHDAMYWYRQDPGQGLRLIYYSQIVNDFQKGDIAEGYSVSREKKESFPLTVTSAQKNPTAFYLCASSYNENQPQHFGDGTRLSIL.

The V gene is TRBV29-1, the J gene TRBJ1-1; TCRdb indicates TRBD1, and absent DNA this call remains unverified. The CDR3 is made up of 16 amino acids. The germline V gene encodes CDR1 SQVTM and CDR2 ANQGSEA. CDR3 amino acids: CSVTGKDREGYTEAFF.

The chain has TRBV10-3 and TRBJ2-1; absent DNA, TCRdb's TRBD1 call cannot be checked. The germline gives CDR1 ENHRY, CDR2 SYGVKD. The CDR3 consists of 12 residues. The CDR3 protein is CAISDPGEEQFF.

The V call is TRBV7-9, the J call TRBJ2-7; the D call of TRBD2 rests on TCRdb alone, since no DNA is present to check it. The germline V gene has CDR1 SEHNR and CDR2 FQNEAQ (reference sequence). This CDR3 contains 17 residues. CDR3 in amino acids: CASSPGLAGVYSYEQYF.